This T cell receptor beta chain stems from a study of blood T cell repertoires in COVID-19. For the study at large: Sources were T cells, B-cell-depleted T cells, or PBMCs; the material itself was cDNA or gDNA.

Trimming left V 5 bases short and J 4 bases short, with 12 bases between. Germline V gene sequence: CDR1 SEHNR, CDR2 FQNEAQ (reference sequence). This CDR3 comprises 14 residues. Assignment of participants to cohorts was predicated upon participant-reported clinical history. Authors' processing steps: The authors estimated nucleated cell counts from reference gene primer amplification. Profiled with immunoSEQ multiplex PCR; TCRdb holds only in-frame clones, not every one. Clone size and the V and J calls come from that table; the DNA yielded D and trimming. Of about 370,000 clones listed, around nine tenths are singletons.

Sequenced material: PBMCs or T cells enriched from blood (not recorded which). The sequence was obtained from a young woman who had recovered from COVID-19. The V and J genes are TRBV7-9 and TRBJ1-3; D is possibly TRBD1 (5 bases). CDR3 region: CASSPGGAGNTIYF. The CDR3 region has the DNA TGTGCCAGCAGCCCGGGAGGGGCCGGAAACACCATATATTTT.